The next 6 T cell receptor beta chains were all read from a single sample in a study of shared clonotypes between healthy human individuals (dated by TCRdb to 2019 to 2021). Library method: the immunoSEQ multiplex PCR assay. TCRdb took over this immuneACCESS table, retaining in-frame rearrangements with V and J assigned. Such tables are incomplete; in checked studies, under half of the missing clones stem from an unresolved V gene, and the remainder is unexplained. The sample has approximately 350,000 clones on record, under 80% of them singletons. The ten largest make up about 9.3% of the sample. Sequencing was performed on memory CD4+ T cells sorted from blood. The label giving this sample's cell subset or site can be read as: CD45RA-negative fraction. Receptors originate from a man aged 30-40 years in good health.

The chain has TRBV5-1 and TRBJ1-1; D remains ambiguous. From germline, CDR1 is SGHRS and CDR2 YFSETQ. The CDR3 loop spans 13 amino acids. V shed 1 base and J shed 1 base, with 5 bases lying between them. CDR3 DNA sequence: TGCGCCAGCAGCTTGACACAGAACACTGAAGCTTTCTTT. Its protein product is CASSLTQNTEAFF.

The chain joins TRBV7-6 to TRBJ2-7; no definite D call. V was shortened by 4 bases and J by 6 bases, with 19 bases between the two germline ends. Per the germline V gene, CDR1 is SGHVS and CDR2 is FNYEAQ. The CDR3 length is 15 residues. In nucleotides, the CDR3 is TGTGCCAGCAGCTCCCAAGGGCCGGCATCAAGCGAGCAGTACTTC. It codes for CASSSQGPASSEQYF.

This chain links TRBV15 with TRBJ2-7; 10 bases align to TRBD1. The CDR3 loop spans 18 amino acids. Germline V gene data show CDR1 as LNHNV and CDR2 as YYDKDF (reference sequence). Trimming removed 2 bases from V and 2 bases from J; junction bases left unmatched: 12. Here the CDR3 DNA reads TGTGCCACCAGCAGATTAGGACAGGGGGTTAGGTCAGCCTACGAGCAGTACTTC. Its translation: CATSRLGQGVRSAYEQYF. Together with reference TRBV15 and TRBJ2-7, the CDR3 gives the full variable domain: DAMVIQNPRYQVTQFGKPVTLSCSQTLNHNVMYWYQQKSSQAPKLLFHYYDKDFNNEADTPDNFQSRRPNTSFCFLDIRSPGLGDTAMYLCATSRLGQGVRSAYEQYFGPGTRLTVT.

The rearrangement links TRBV5-7 to TRBJ2-7, with 14 nucleotides matching TRBD2. TRBV5-7 is sorted into the ORF group, with uncertain function. Trimming removed 3 bases from V and 5 bases from J; junction bases left unmatched: 7. The CDR3 spans 16 residues. The CDR3 nucleotides read TGTGCCAGCAGCTCTGGGACTAGCGGGAGATCTGACGAGCAGTACTTC. Translation: CASSSGTSGRSDEQYF.

The chain combines TRBV7-6 with TRBJ2-1; D unresolved. CDR1 and CDR2 (germline): SGHVS, FNYEAQ. Trimming removed 2 bases at V and 0 bases at J, with 14 bases between. The CDR3 runs to 17 residues. The CDR3 DNA is TGTGCCAGCAGCTTATACCAACTGGGCAGCTCCTACAATGAGCAGTTCTTC. It is translated as CASSLYQLGSSYNEQFF.

The CDR3 DNA is TGTGCCAGCAGTGAACTGCCGGGGACAGGGGGCGCCTATGGCTACACCTTC. The encoded protein is CASSELPGTGGAYGYTF. V and J are TRBV2 and TRBJ1-2, with 12 positions matching TRBD1. Germline CDR1 and CDR2: SNHLY and FYNNEI. Unmatched junction bases numbered 8, after V lost 2 bases and J lost 4 bases. This CDR3 comprises 17 residues. Looking up the rest from reference TRBV2 and TRBJ1-2 gives the full variable domain: EPEVTQTPSHQVTQMGQEVILRCVPISNHLYFYWYRQILGQKVEFLVSFYNNEISEKSEIFDDQFSVERPDGSNFTLKIRSTKLEDSAMYFCASSELPGTGGAYGYTFGSGTRLTVV.